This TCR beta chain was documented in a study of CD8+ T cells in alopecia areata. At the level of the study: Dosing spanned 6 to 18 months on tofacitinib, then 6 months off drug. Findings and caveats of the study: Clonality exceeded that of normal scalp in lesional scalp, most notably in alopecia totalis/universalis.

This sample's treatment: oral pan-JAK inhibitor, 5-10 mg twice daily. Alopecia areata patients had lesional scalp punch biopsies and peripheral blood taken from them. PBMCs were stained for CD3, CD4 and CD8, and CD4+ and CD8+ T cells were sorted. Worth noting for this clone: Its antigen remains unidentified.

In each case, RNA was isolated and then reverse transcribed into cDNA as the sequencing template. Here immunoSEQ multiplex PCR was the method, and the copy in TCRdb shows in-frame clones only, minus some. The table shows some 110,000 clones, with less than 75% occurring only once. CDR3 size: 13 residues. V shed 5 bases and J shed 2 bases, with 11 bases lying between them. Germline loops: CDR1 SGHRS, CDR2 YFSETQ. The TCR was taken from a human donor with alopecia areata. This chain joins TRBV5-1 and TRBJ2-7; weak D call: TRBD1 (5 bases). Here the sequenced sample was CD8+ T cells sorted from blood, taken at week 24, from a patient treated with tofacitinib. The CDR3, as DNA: TGCGCCAGCAGAGAGACAGCAACCTACGAGCAGTACTTC. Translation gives CASRETATYEQYF.